A single sample is the source of the 10 T cell receptor beta chains below, sequenced in a study of T cell responses to AZD1222 COVID-19 vaccine. Here immunoSEQ multiplex PCR was the method, and the copy in TCRdb shows in-frame clones only, minus some. This table has 33,000 or so clones, 85% to 90% appearing once. The source material was peripheral blood, sampled 28 days after the second AZD1222 dose. The receptors were sampled from an adult who received the AZD1222 COVID-19 vaccine.

The V and J genes are TRBV10-3 and TRBJ1-2; D might be TRBD1 (6 bases). V gave up 6 bases and J gave up 2 bases, with 10 bases separating them. The CDR3 totals 13 residues. In germline, CDR1 is ENHRY, CDR2 SYGVKD. This CDR3 is CAISGQTNYGYTF. The CDR3 DNA follows: TGTGCCATCAGCGGACAGACAAACTATGGCTACACCTTC.

The chain links TRBV4-1 to TRBJ1-6; 8 bases are a match to TRBD1. Germline V gives CDR1 MGHRA, CDR2 YSYEKL. With V trimmed by 0 bases and J by 10 bases, 5 bases remained unmatched. There are 15 residues in the CDR3. This chain's CDR3 is CASSQEVTGDSPLHF. The CDR3 DNA is TGCGCCAGCAGCCAAGAGGTGACAGGGGACTCACCCCTCCACTTT.

This rearrangement joins TRBV3-1 (or the pseudogene TRBV3-2) to TRBJ2-3; D unresolved. The CDR3 is 11 amino acids. Germline CDR1 and CDR2: LGHDT and YNNKEL (reference sequence). The V end was cut by 2 bases, the J end by 9 bases, with 6 bases between. This chain's CDR3 is CASSQLGTQYF. The CDR3 DNA follows: TGTGCCAGCAGCCAACTTGGGACGCAGTATTTT.

This clone was seen once. The chain joins TRBV2 to TRBJ1-1; TRBD1 might be the D (5 bases). The germline V gene encodes CDR1 SNHLY and CDR2 FYNNEI. This CDR3 has 16 residues. V was cut by 4 bases and J by 4 bases, with 19 bases left in between. The CDR3 is CASSGSAGGLGTEAFF. The CDR3 DNA follows: TGTGCCAGCAGTGGATCAGCGGGGGGGTTGGGCACTGAAGCTTTCTTT.

The chain couples TRBV6-6 to TRBJ2-5, with D maybe TRBD2 (5 bases). The V and J ends lost 5 bases and 0 bases respectively, with 19 bases between them. The CDR3 totals 17 residues. Germline loops: CDR1 MNHNY, CDR2 SVGAGI (reference sequence). The CDR3 reads CASSLNIRPGNQETQYF. CDR3 DNA: TGTGCCAGCAGTCTCAACATACGGCCGGGAAACCAAGAGACCCAGTACTTC.

The gene calls are TRBV11-2 and TRBJ2-3; D remains ambiguous. V was clipped by 5 bases and J by 0 bases, with 18 bases between them. The CDR3 is 17 amino acids. Germline V gene lookup returns CDR1 SGHAT and CDR2 FQNNGV. The CDR3: CASSPRRVGPSTDTQYF. The CDR3, as DNA: TGTGCCAGCAGCCCCCGCCGGGTCGGGCCAAGCACAGATACGCAGTATTTT.

The J gene is TRBJ2-2, the V gene TRBV11-2, with a weak D call TRBD2 (5 bases). CDR1 is SGHAT, CDR2 FQNNGV, per germline. The V end was cut by 4 bases, the J end by 5 bases, with 14 bases between. The CDR3 covers 15 residues. This chain's CDR3 is CASSSVKTITGELFF. Written as DNA, the CDR3 is TGTGCCAGCAGCTCAGTGAAGACTATAACCGGGGAGCTGTTTTTT. Drawing the rest from reference TRBV11-2 and TRBJ2-2, the complete variable domain is EAGVAQSPRYKIIEKRQSVAFWCNPISGHATLYWYQQILGQGPKLLIQFQNNGVVDDSQLPKDRFSAERLKGVDSTLKIQPAKLEDSAVYLCASSSVKTITGELFFGEGSRLTVL.

This clone showed up just once. The rearrangement links TRBV18 to TRBJ2-5; D not certain. V was trimmed by 0 bases and J by 1 base, leaving 12 bases between them. Germline CDR1 KGHSH, CDR2 LQKENI. This CDR3 comprises 16 residues. The CDR3 sequence: CASSPPRKGIQETQYF. CDR3 nucleotide sequence: TGTGCCAGCTCACCACCGAGGAAAGGGATCCAAGAGACCCAGTACTTC.

The rearrangement uses TRBV4-1 and TRBJ2-1, with 16 bases identical to TRBD2. The J segment lost 3 bases and the V segment lost 3 bases, leaving 14 bases of the junction unmatched. Germline V gives CDR1 MGHRA, CDR2 YSYEKL. CDR3 length equals 21 residues. CDR3 residues: CASSHAIVPGLAGGHYNEQFF. The CDR3 DNA sequence: TGCGCCAGCAGCCATGCTATCGTCCCGGGACTAGCGGGGGGGCACTACAATGAGCAGTTCTTC.

The CDR3 DNA is TGTGCCAGCAGCCAGGGCGCGGGGGATGAAAAACTGTTTTTT. This gives the protein CASSQGAGDEKLFF. This sequence joins TRBV4-2 and TRBJ1-4; a possible D gene is TRBD1 (5 bases). Deletions cut 3 bases from V and 6 bases from J, with 11 bases between. The CDR3 contains 14 residues. Germline V gene data show CDR1 as LGHNA and CDR2 as YNFKEQ.